This passage covers 32 T cell receptor beta chains from one sample sequenced in a study of blood T cell repertoires in COVID-19 (dated by TCRdb to about 2020). Library generation was performed with the immunoSEQ multiplex PCR assay. In TCRdb, the immuneACCESS table is reduced to in-frame sequences with V and J assigned. These tables do not hold every clone; where another copy was compared, an unresolved V gene accounts for under half, and the others remain unexplained. The sample contains more than 300,000 clones, around 90% of them found a single time. In total, the top ten clones hold around 18% of the sample. Sequenced: PBMCs or T cells enriched from blood (not recorded which). All receptors come from a woman aged 25 to 39 who had recovered from COVID-19.

This chain uses TRBV18 with TRBJ2-1, with 12 bases aligning to TRBD2. V was clipped by 3 bases and J by 9 bases; unmatched bases: 9. CDR3 length equals 16 residues. In germline, CDR1 is KGHSH, CDR2 LQKENI. The CDR3 is CASSPSGTSGFGEQFF. CDR3 sequence (DNA): TGTGCCAGCTCACCTTCCGGGACTAGCGGGTTTGGTGAGCAGTTCTTC.

V is TRBV4-1 and J is TRBJ1-4; perhaps TRBD1 as D (6 bases). Germline CDR1 and CDR2: MGHRA and YSYEKL. The CDR3 sequence is 16 residues long. V lost 0 bases to trimming and J lost 4 bases, with 12 bases between them. This CDR3 is CASSQDSGTLNEKLFF. The CDR3 nucleotides are TGCGCCAGCAGCCAAGATTCCGGGACACTTAATGAAAAACTGTTTTTT.

V usage is TRBV5-1 and J usage is TRBJ2-4; 7 nucleotides agree with TRBD1. The CDR3 sequence is 14 residues long. V lost 4 bases to trimming and J lost 9 bases; unmatched junction nucleotides: 10. Per the germline V gene, CDR1 is SGHRS and CDR2 is YFSETQ. The CDR3 protein is CASSATDRRGIQYF. The CDR3 DNA follows: TGCGCCAGCAGCGCAACGGACAGGAGAGGCATTCAGTACTTC.

The J gene is TRBJ2-3, the V gene TRBV7-2; D ambiguous. V shed 1 base and J shed 6 bases, with 8 bases lying between them. Looked up from germline, CDR1 is SGHTA and CDR2 is FQGNSA. This CDR3 has 13 residues. The CDR3 spells CASSLVPSDTQYF. CDR3 in DNA: TGTGCCAGCAGCTTAGTTCCATCCGATACGCAGTATTTT.

This clone was observed a few times. This chain connects TRBV15 to TRBJ2-1; D ambiguous. With 1 base removed from V and 0 bases from J, the gap between germline ends came to 4 bases. Germline V gives CDR1 LNHNV, CDR2 YYDKDF (reference sequence). The CDR3 sequence is 14 residues long. The CDR3 region has the DNA TGTGCCACCAGCAGAGTCGGCTCCTACAATGAGCAGTTCTTC. This encodes CATSRVGSYNEQFF.

The genes are TRBV9 and TRBJ2-1, with a weak D call TRBD1 (5 bases). Trimming cost V 0 bases and J 6 bases, with 10 bases left between them. CDR1 and CDR2 from the germline V gene are SGDLS and YYNGEE. The CDR3 contains 14 residues. In nucleotides, the CDR3 is TGTGCCAGCAGCGTAGAACATAGGGGCAATGAGCAGTTCTTC. Protein sequence: CASSVEHRGNEQFF. Full variable domain (missing parts from reference TRBV9 and TRBJ2-1): DSGVTQTPKHLITATGQRVTLRCSPRSGDLSVYWYQQSLDQGLQFLIQYYNGEERAKGNILERFSAQQFPDLHSELNLSSLELGDSALYFCASSVEHRGNEQFFGPGTRLTVL.

The rearrangement links TRBV5-1 to TRBJ2-5, with TRBD2 matching 11 bases. This CDR3 is 15 amino acids long. With V trimmed by 4 bases and J by 5 bases, 7 bases remained unmatched. The germline CDR1 and CDR2 sequences are SGHRS and YFSETQ. CDR3 nucleotides: TGCGCCAGCAGCCGACTAGCGGGATGGGAGGAGACCCAGTACTTC. Amino acids: CASSRLAGWEETQYF.

J is TRBJ2-7 and V is TRBV4-2; TRBD2 matches 7 bases. The junction had 7 bases not matched to a gene; V was cut back by 0 bases and J by 2 bases. The CDR3 contains 16 residues. Germline CDR1 is LGHNA and CDR2 is YNFKEQ. The CDR3: CASSQDLGLGAYEQYF. The CDR3 coding sequence is TGTGCCAGCAGCCAAGATTTAGGACTAGGGGCCTACGAGCAGTACTTC.

This chain connects TRBV2 to TRBJ1-2; D possibly corresponds to TRBD1 (5 bases). V lost 6 bases, J lost 1 base, and 9 bases lay in between. The CDR3 sequence is 13 residues long. Germline lookup yields CDR1 SNHLY and CDR2 FYNNEI. CDR3 region: CASSPGVNYGYTF. The CDR3 nucleotides read TGTGCCAGCAGCCCGGGGGTTAACTATGGCTACACCTTC.

V gene TRBV19 combines with J gene TRBJ2-3; 9 bases match TRBD2. CDR1 is LNHDA and CDR2 is SQIVND in the germline V gene (reference sequence). With V trimmed by 9 bases and J by 1 base, 8 bases remained unmatched. This CDR3 is 15 amino acids long. The DNA of the CDR3 is TGTGCCAGCTCGAAGCGGGGGGACCGCACAGATACGCAGTATTTT. This sequence encodes CASSKRGDRTDTQYF.

The chain combines TRBV18 with TRBJ2-6; D gene unclear. The V gene lost 6 bases and the J gene lost 2 bases, with 14 bases spanning the gap. The CDR3 runs to 16 residues. Germline lookup yields CDR1 KGHSH and CDR2 LQKENI. The CDR3 nucleotides read TGTGCCAGCTCTAAGGTACTATCCGCTGGGGCCAACGTCCTGACTTTC. It is translated as CASSKVLSAGANVLTF.

The chain employs TRBV19 and TRBJ1-2; possibly TRBD1 for D (6 bases). Trimming took 8 bases from V and 3 from J, leaving 16 bases between them. This CDR3 is built from 14 residues. The V gene's germline CDR1 is LNHDA and CDR2 SQIVND (reference sequence). CDR3 sequence: CASGHYRDHYGYTF. CDR3 bases: TGTGCCAGTGGCCACTACAGGGACCACTATGGCTACACCTTC.

The chain is built from TRBV4-3 and TRBJ1-1, with TRBD1 identical over 7 bases. V gave up 2 bases and J gave up 3 bases; unmatched junction bases: 3. The V gene's germline CDR1 is LGHNA and CDR2 YSLEER. The CDR3 consists of 14 residues. Here the CDR3 DNA reads TGCGCCAGCAGCCAACGACAGGGCTACACTGAAGCTTTCTTT. Translating it yields CASSQRQGYTEAFF.

This clone appeared a few times. This chain joins TRBV5-6 and TRBJ2-5; 10 bases align to TRBD1. With 3 bases clipped from V and 5 bases from J, the junction kept 7 bases outside the gene matches. The CDR3 totals 15 residues. Per the germline V gene, CDR1 is SGHDT and CDR2 is YYEEEE. CDR3 region: CASSWGDRGQETQYF. The DNA of the CDR3 is TGTGCCAGCAGCTGGGGGGACAGGGGCCAGGAGACCCAGTACTTC.

The chain combines TRBV28 with TRBJ1-4; 8 bases agree with TRBD1. With V trimmed by 7 bases and J by 1 base, 11 bases remained unmatched. This CDR3 comprises 17 residues. Germline CDR1 and CDR2: MDHEN and SYDVKM. The CDR3 DNA is TGTGCCAGCATTCCGACCAGGGGGCGGAAAACTAATGAAAAACTGTTTTTT. Its protein is CASIPTRGRKTNEKLFF.

This chain joins TRBV2 and TRBJ1-5, with D uncertain. The germline V gene has CDR1 SNHLY and CDR2 FYNNEI. The CDR3 loop spans 15 amino acids. V dropped 6 bases and J dropped 3 bases, with 15 bases sitting between them. This CDR3 reads CASSWTGTSNQPQHF. The CDR3 DNA reads TGTGCCAGCAGCTGGACGGGAACCTCCAATCAGCCCCAGCATTTT. The full variable domain, its missing parts supplied by reference TRBV2 and TRBJ1-5, is EPEVTQTPSHQVTQMGQEVILRCVPISNHLYFYWYRQILGQKVEFLVSFYNNEISEKSEIFDDQFSVERPDGSNFTLKIRSTKLEDSAMYFCASSWTGTSNQPQHFGDGTRLSIL.

V is TRBV11-2 and J is TRBJ1-2; 12 bases are a match to TRBD1. The V gene end was trimmed by 1 base and the J gene end by 8 bases; junction bases not matched to a gene: 8. The CDR3 is 16 residues long. The germline CDR1 and CDR2 sequences are SGHAT and FQNNGV. CDR3 sequence (DNA): TGTGCCAGCAGCTTAGGTGCGGGACAGGGGGCTCGAGGCTACACCTTC. It encodes CASSLGAGQGARGYTF. Variable domain in full (rest from reference TRBV11-2 and TRBJ1-2): EAGVAQSPRYKIIEKRQSVAFWCNPISGHATLYWYQQILGQGPKLLIQFQNNGVVDDSQLPKDRFSAERLKGVDSTLKIQPAKLEDSAVYLCASSLGAGQGARGYTFGSGTRLTVV.

CDR3 sequence: CASLGGVGYTF. The CDR3 region has the DNA TGTGCCTCCCTTGGGGGGGTTGGCTACACCTTC. The chain couples TRBV28 to TRBJ1-2; the D gene is possibly TRBD1 (5 bases). Trimming removed 11 bases at V and 7 bases at J, with 14 bases between. The CDR3 totals 11 residues. From germline, CDR1 is MDHEN and CDR2 SYDVKM.

CDR3 DNA sequence: TGTGCCAGCAGCCCCGGGACTCCGAACACCGGGGAGCTGTTTTTT. This encodes CASSPGTPNTGELFF. The rearrangement uses TRBV5-4 and TRBJ2-2, with TRBD2 as a possible D gene (6 bases). There are 15 residues in the CDR3. In germline, CDR1 is SGHNT, CDR2 YYREEE (reference sequence). The germline V and J ends were trimmed by 4 bases and 0 bases, with 10 bases remaining between them. Full variable domain (outside the CDR3, taken from reference TRBV5-4 and TRBJ2-2): ETGVTQSPTHLIKTRGQQVTLRCSSQSGHNTVSWYQQALGQGPQFIFQYYREEENGRGNFPPRFSGLQFPNYSSELNVNALELDDSALYLCASSPGTPNTGELFFGEGSRLTVL.

The chain carries TRBV5-1 and TRBJ2-1, with TRBD2 identical over 14 bases. Germline V gene lookup returns CDR1 SGHRS and CDR2 YFSETQ. V lost 1 base to trimming and J lost 5 bases; unmatched junction nucleotides: 2. CDR3 length: 16 residues. CDR3 in DNA: TGCGCCAGCAGCTTGAGGACTAGCGGGGGGCACAATGAGCAGTTCTTC. This encodes CASSLRTSGGHNEQFF. Full variable domain (missing parts from reference TRBV5-1 and TRBJ2-1): KAGVTQTPRYLIKTRGQQVTLSCSPISGHRSVSWYQQTPGQGLQFLFEYFSETQRNKGNFPGRFSGRQFSNSRSEMNVSTLELGDSALYLCASSLRTSGGHNEQFFGPGTRLTVL.

The DNA for the CDR3 is TGTGCCAGCAGCGAACCAACCCCGGGAGGGTTCACAGATACGCAGTATTTT. It specifies CASSEPTPGGFTDTQYF. V gene TRBV11-2 combines with J gene TRBJ2-3, with 8 bases lining up with TRBD2. V shed 5 bases, J shed 2 bases, and the junction held 12 bases outside the gene matches. Germline assignment: CDR1 SGHAT and CDR2 FQNNGV. The CDR3 loop spans 17 amino acids.

The chain has TRBV12-3 or TRBV12-4 and TRBJ1-5, with 7 bases that match TRBD1. CDR3 size: 13 residues. V was clipped by 3 bases and J by 6 bases; unmatched bases: 2. CDR3 DNA: TGTGCCAGCAGTTTCTCAGGGGGTCAGCCCCAGCATTTT. Translating gives CASSFSGGQPQHF.

The chain has TRBV5-1 and TRBJ2-1, with TRBD2 identical over 7 bases. Germline-derived CDR1 and CDR2 are SGHRS and YFSETQ. V trimming: 5 bases; J trimming: 2 bases; junction bases outside the gene matches: 7. The length of the CDR3 is 15 residues. The CDR3 region has the DNA TGCGCCAGCAGGTCAGGACTAGTGCCCTACAATGAGCAGTTCTTC. Translation: CASRSGLVPYNEQFF. The entire variable domain, with the rest obtained from reference TRBV5-1 and TRBJ2-1, is as follows: KAGVTQTPRYLIKTRGQQVTLSCSPISGHRSVSWYQQTPGQGLQFLFEYFSETQRNKGNFPGRFSGRQFSNSRSEMNVSTLELGDSALYLCASRSGLVPYNEQFFGPGTRLTVL.

This rearrangement joins TRBV9 to TRBJ2-2; 16 bases agree with TRBD2. V dropped 4 bases and J dropped 6; count of bases not matched to a gene: 24. CDR3 length: 23 amino acids. The germline V gene has CDR1 SGDLS and CDR2 YYNGEE. CDR3 protein: CASSPRTGRGTSGRAVGPGELFF. The CDR3 DNA sequence: TGTGCCAGCAGCCCCCGTACCGGGAGAGGGACTAGCGGGAGGGCCGTCGGTCCCGGGGAGCTGTTTTTT.

This sequence joins TRBV7-2 and TRBJ2-1; 8 bases align to TRBD2. Unmatched junction bases numbered 8, after V lost 0 bases and J lost 7 bases. CDR3 length equals 16 residues. From germline, CDR1 is SGHTA and CDR2 FQGNSA. CDR3 sequence reads: CASSLAGSGRQNEQFF. CDR3 in DNA: TGTGCCAGCAGCTTAGCGGGGAGCGGGAGACAGAATGAGCAGTTCTTC.

The table lists this clone with a count of one. V and J are TRBV28 and TRBJ2-7, with a possible D match to TRBD1 (7 bases). Germline V gene data show CDR1 as MDHEN and CDR2 as SYDVKM. The length of the CDR3 is 14 residues. The V and J ends lost 3 bases and 6 bases respectively, with 15 bases between them. The DNA of the CDR3 is TGTGCCAGCAGTTTCAGGGGGGCCGTAACCGAGCAGTACTTC. Encoded protein: CASSFRGAVTEQYF.

The chain carries TRBV11-2 and TRBJ1-2; TRBD1 matches 7 bases. In germline, CDR1 is SGHAT, CDR2 FQNNGV. Trimming removed 5 bases from V and 5 bases from J; junction bases left unmatched: 8. This CDR3 comprises 14 residues. The CDR3: CASSNLRDSYGYTF. The CDR3 DNA follows: TGTGCCAGCAGCAACCTAAGGGACAGTTATGGCTACACCTTC. Based on the CDR3 plus reference TRBV11-2 and TRBJ1-2, the full variable domain is EAGVAQSPRYKIIEKRQSVAFWCNPISGHATLYWYQQILGQGPKLLIQFQNNGVVDDSQLPKDRFSAERLKGVDSTLKIQPAKLEDSAVYLCASSNLRDSYGYTFGSGTRLTVV.

The CDR3 spells CASSLFGKLFF. CDR3 nucleotides: TGTGCCAGCAGTTTATTCGGAAAACTGTTTTTT. This sequence joins TRBV28 and TRBJ1-4, with D unresolved. The V gene lost 1 base and the J gene lost 10 bases, with 4 bases spanning the gap. Germline V CDR1 and CDR2: MDHEN, SYDVKM. This CDR3 region has 11 residues. The full variable domain, its missing parts supplied by reference TRBV28 and TRBJ1-4, is DVKVTQSSRYLVKRTGEKVFLECVQDMDHENMFWYRQDPGLGLRLIYFSYDVKMKEKGDIPEGYSVSREKKERFSLILESASTNQTSMYLCASSLFGKLFFGSGTQLSVL.

Turning to this clone: Other DNA sequences within the sample encode an identical CDR3. CDR3 amino acids: CASSYGGTEAFF. CDR3 nucleotides: TGTGCCAGCAGTTACGGAGGCACTGAAGCTTTCTTT. The genes are TRBV6-2 or TRBV6-3 and TRBJ1-1; D is ambiguous. This CDR3 has 12 amino acids. The germline V and J ends were trimmed by 2 bases and 4 bases, with 5 bases remaining between them. CDR1 is MNHEY, CDR2 SVGEGT, per germline.

The chain is built from TRBV12-3 or TRBV12-4 and TRBJ2-1; no definite D call. This CDR3 contains 12 residues. V lost 3 bases, J lost 9 bases, and 9 bases lay in between. The CDR3 bases are TGTGCCAGCAGTTTTTCGACTTCTGAGCAGTTCTTC. It yields the protein CASSFSTSEQFF.

The chain couples TRBV19 to TRBJ1-1; D may be TRBD1 (6 bases). In germline, CDR1 is LNHDA, CDR2 SQIVND (reference sequence). This CDR3 region has 13 residues. Trimming took 5 bases from V and 0 from J, leaving 7 bases between them. CDR3 in DNA: TGTGCCAGTAGTGGACAGATGAACACTGAAGCTTTCTTT. Amino acids: CASSGQMNTEAFF.

CDR3 protein: CASSQLGGNTEAFF. In nucleotides, the CDR3 is TGTGCCAGCAGCCAACTCGGGGGGAACACTGAAGCTTTCTTT. V gene TRBV4-2 combines with J gene TRBJ1-1, with D perhaps matching TRBD1 (5 bases). Germline assignment: CDR1 LGHNA and CDR2 YNFKEQ. This CDR3 region has 14 residues. The ends were cut back, 2 bases at V and 1 base at J, with 8 bases in the middle.